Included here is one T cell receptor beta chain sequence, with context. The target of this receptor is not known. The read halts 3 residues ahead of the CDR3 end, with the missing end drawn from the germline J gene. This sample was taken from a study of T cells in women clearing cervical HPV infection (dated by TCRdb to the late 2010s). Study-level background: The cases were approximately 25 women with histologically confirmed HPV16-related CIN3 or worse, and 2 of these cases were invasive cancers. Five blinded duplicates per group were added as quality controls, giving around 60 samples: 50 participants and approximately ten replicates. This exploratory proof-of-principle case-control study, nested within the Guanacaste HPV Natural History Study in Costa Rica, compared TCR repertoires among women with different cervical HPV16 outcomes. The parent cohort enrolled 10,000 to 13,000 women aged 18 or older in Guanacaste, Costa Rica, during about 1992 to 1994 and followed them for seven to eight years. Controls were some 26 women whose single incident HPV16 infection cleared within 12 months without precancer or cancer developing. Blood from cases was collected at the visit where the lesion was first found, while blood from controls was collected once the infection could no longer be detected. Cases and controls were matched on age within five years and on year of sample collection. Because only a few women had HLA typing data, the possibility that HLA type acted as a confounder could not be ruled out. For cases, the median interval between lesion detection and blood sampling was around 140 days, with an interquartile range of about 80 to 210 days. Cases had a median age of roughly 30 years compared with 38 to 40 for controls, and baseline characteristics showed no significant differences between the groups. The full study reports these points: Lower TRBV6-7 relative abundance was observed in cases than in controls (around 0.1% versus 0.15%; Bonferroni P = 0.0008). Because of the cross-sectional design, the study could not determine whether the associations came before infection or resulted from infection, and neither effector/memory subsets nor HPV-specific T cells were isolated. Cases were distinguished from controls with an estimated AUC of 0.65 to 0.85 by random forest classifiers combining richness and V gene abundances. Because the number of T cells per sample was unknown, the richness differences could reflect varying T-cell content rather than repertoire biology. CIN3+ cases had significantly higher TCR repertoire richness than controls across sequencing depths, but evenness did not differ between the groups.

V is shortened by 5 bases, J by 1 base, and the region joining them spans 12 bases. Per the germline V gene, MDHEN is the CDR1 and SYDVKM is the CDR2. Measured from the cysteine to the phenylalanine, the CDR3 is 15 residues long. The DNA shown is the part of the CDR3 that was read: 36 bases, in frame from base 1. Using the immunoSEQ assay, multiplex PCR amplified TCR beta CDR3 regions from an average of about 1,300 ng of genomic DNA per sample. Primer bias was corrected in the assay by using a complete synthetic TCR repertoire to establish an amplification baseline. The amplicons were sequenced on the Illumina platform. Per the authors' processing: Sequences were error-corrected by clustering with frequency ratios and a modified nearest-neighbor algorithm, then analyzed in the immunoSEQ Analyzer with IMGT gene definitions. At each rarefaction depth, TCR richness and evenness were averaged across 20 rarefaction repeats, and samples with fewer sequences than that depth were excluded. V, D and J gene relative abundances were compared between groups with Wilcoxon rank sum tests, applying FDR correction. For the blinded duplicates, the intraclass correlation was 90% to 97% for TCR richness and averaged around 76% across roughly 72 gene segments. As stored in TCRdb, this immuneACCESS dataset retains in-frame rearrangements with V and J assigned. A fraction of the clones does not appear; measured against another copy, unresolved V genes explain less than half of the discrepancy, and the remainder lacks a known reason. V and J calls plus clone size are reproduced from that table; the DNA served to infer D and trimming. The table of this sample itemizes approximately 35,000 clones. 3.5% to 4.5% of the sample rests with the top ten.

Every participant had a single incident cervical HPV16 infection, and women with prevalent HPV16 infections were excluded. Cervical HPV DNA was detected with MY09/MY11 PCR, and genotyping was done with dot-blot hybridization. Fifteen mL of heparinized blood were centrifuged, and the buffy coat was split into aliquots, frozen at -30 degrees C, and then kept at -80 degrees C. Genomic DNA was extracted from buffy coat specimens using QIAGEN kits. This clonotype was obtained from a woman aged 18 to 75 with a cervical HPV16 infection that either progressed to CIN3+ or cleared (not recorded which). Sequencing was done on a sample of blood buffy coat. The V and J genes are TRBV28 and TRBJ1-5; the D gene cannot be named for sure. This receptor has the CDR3 CASSPPSSSNQPQHF. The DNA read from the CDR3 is TGTGCCAGCAGTCCCCCTTCAAGCAGCAATCAGCCC.